This T cell receptor beta chain was obtained from a study of a mutant IDH1 vaccine in newly diagnosed glioma. Across the study: Of the patients given treatment, around 60% were male and about 40% were female, and a mean age of roughly 40 years was recorded.

About this clone itself: The antigen remains undetermined.

Time point in this sample: week 11, during vaccination. A 20-mer mutant IDH1 peptide at 300 ug was injected subcutaneously with topical imiquimod. Trimming took 6 bases from V and 4 from J, leaving 12 bases between them. The CDR3 totals 13 residues. Germline V gene sequence: CDR1 LGHNT, CDR2 FRNRAP. This table comes from immunoSEQ multiplex PCR, and its TCRdb copy is limited to in-frame clones, with some not included. The sample lists 60,000 to 75,000 clones, more than 80% occurring once. The gene calls are TRBV12-5 and TRBJ1-1; D is unclear. The sample here was PBMCs, taken from a glioma patient whose treatment included an IDH1 peptide vaccine. The TCR comes from a man aged 25-45 years with glioma. As DNA, the CDR3 is TGTGCTAGTGGGCACAATGAAGGCACTGAAGCTTTCTTT. It specifies CASGHNEGTEAFF.